This TCR beta chain originates from a study of technical replicates of blood from several donors. Trimming at V came to 6 bases and at J to 4 bases, leaving 13 bases not matched to a gene. Germline-derived CDR1 and CDR2 are MNHEY and SMNVEV (reference sequence). This CDR3 has 16 residues. Profiling relied on immunoSEQ multiplex PCR, and the TCRdb table lists in-frame clones only, not all of them. This sample yields 70,000 or so clones, of which 91% are seen a single time; 0.37% belongs to the top ten. The sequence derives from a human donor in good health. Some clones in this sample may be carry-over from other donors' samples. The rearrangement links TRBV27 to TRBJ1-1; 8 bases fit TRBD1. Input material: T cells isolated from PBMCs. CDR3 region: CASRPGRDRTPTEAFF. CDR3 nucleotides: TGTGCCAGCAGACCCGGTCGGGACAGGACCCCCACTGAAGCTTTCTTT.